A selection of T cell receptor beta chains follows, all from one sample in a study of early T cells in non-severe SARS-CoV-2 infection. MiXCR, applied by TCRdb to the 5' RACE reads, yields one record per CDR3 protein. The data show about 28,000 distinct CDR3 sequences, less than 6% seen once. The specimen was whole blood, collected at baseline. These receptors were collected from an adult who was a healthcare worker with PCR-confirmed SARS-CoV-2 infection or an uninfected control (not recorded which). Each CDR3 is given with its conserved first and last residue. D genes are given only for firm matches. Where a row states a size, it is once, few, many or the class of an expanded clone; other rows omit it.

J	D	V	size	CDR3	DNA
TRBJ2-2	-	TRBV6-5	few	CASRPLGTGELFF	TGTGCCAGCAGACCGTTGGGGACCGGGGAGCTGTTTTTT
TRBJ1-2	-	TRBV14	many	CASSPQRMAGSYTF	TGTGCCAGCAGCCCCCAGAGGATGGCTGGCAGCTACACCTTC
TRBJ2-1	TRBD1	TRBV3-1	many	CASSLYGQGRNEQFF	TGTGCCAGCAGCCTTTACGGACAGGGGAGAAATGAGCAGTTCTTC
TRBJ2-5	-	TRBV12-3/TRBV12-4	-	CATSSRETQYF	TGTGCCACCTCCTCTCGAGAGACCCAGTACTTC
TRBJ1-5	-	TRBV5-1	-	CASSLGGPGTSQHF	TGCGCCAGCAGCTTGGGGGGGCCAGGGACGTCCCAGCATTTT
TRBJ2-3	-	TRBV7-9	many	CASSSAGVAVTDTQYF	TGTGCCAGCAGTTCCGCCGGGGTAGCGGTCACAGATACGCAGTATTTT
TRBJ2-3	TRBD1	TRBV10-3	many	CAISRDRVPTDTQYF	TGTGCCATCAGTAGGGACAGGGTTCCCACAGATACGCAGTATTTT
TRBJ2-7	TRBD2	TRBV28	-	CASSPGLARSYEQYF	TGTGCCAGCAGTCCCGGACTAGCGCGATCCTACGAGCAGTACTTC
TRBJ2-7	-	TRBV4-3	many	CASSQDLNPYEQYF	TGCGCCAGCAGCCAAGACCTCAATCCCTACGAGCAGTACTTC
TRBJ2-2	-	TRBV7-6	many	CASSFVGNTGELFF	TGTGCCAGCAGCTTCGTGGGGAACACCGGGGAGCTGTTTTTT
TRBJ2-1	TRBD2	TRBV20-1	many	CSARGGTTHYNEQFF	TGCAGTGCTAGAGGGGGGACTACGCACTACAATGAGCAGTTCTTC
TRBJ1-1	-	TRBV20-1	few	CSAGGASDTEAFF	TGCAGTGCTGGTGGGGCGTCAGACACTGAAGCTTTCTTT
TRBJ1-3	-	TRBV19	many	CASSIDGTRGNTIYF	TGTGCCAGTAGTATCGACGGGACACGGGGAAACACCATATATTTT
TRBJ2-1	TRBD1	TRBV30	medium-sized	CACGGSGGQFF	TGTGCCTGTGGAGGCTCAGGGGGGCAGTTCTTC
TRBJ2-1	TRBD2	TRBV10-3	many	CAISEGIAGDNEQFF	TGTGCCATCAGTGAGGGGATAGCGGGAGACAATGAGCAGTTCTTC
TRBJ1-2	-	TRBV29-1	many	CSVDGIERNYGYTF	TGCAGCGTTGACGGCATTGAAAGAAACTATGGCTACACCTTC
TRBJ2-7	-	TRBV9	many	CASSVGAGGEQYF	TGTGCCAGCAGCGTAGGAGCAGGCGGCGAGCAGTACTTC
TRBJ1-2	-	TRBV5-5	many	CASSLYGTLANYGYTF	TGTGCCAGCAGCTTGTACGGAACCCTTGCTAACTATGGCTACACCTTC
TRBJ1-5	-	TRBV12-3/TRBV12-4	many	CASSSRTVGWPQHF	TGTGCCAGCAGTTCCCGGACAGTAGGGTGGCCCCAGCATTTT
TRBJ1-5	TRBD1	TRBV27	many	CASRTGQGSNQPQHF	TGTGCCAGCAGGACGGGACAGGGGAGCAATCAGCCCCAGCATTTT
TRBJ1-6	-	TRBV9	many	CASSVDAKSSYNSPLHF	TGTGCCAGCAGCGTAGATGCCAAAAGCTCCTATAATTCACCCCTCCACTTT
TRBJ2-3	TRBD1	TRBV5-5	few	CASSLQGARTDTQYF	TGTGCCAGCAGCCTACAGGGGGCTAGGACAGATACGCAGTATTTT
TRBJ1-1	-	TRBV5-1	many	CASSLESDTSFLNTEAFF	TGCGCCAGCAGCTTGGAATCGGACACCTCCTTCTTGAACACTGAAGCTTTCTTT
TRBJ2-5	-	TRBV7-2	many	CASSLVPSLVQETQYF	TGTGCCAGCAGCTTAGTCCCCAGCCTGGTCCAAGAGACCCAGTACTTC
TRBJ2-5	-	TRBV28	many	CASSFHGGETQYF	TGTGCCAGCAGTTTCCATGGTGGAGAGACCCAGTACTTC
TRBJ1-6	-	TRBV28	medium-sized	CASSYRVESPLHF	TGTGCCAGCAGTTACAGGGTAGAGTCACCCCTCCACTTT
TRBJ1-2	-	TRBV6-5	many	CASTNRAGESYTF	TGTGCCAGCACTAACCGGGCTGGGGAGAGCTACACCTTC
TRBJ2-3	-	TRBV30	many	CAWRVLNTQYF	TGTGCCTGGAGGGTGTTGAATACGCAGTATTTT
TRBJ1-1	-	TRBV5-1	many	CASSLETANTEAFF	TGCGCCAGCAGCTTGGAGACAGCGAACACTGAAGCTTTCTTT
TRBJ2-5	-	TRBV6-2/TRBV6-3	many	CASSSGEQETQYF	TGTGCCAGCAGTTCGGGGGAGCAAGAGACCCAGTACTTC
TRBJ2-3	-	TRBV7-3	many	CASSLEGESGTVTDTQYF	TGTGCCAGCAGCTTAGAGGGGGAGAGCGGGACAGTCACAGATACGCAGTATTTT
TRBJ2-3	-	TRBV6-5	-	CASSYSGRGGTDTQYF	TGTGCCAGCAGTTACTCGGGCAGGGGGGGCACAGATACGCAGTATTTT
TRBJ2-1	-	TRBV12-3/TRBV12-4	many	CASSRGAWEQFF	TGTGCCAGCAGTAGGGGGGCCTGGGAGCAGTTCTTC
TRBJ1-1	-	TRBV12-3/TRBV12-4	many	CASSGGQGDTEAFF	TGTGCCAGCAGCGGTGGGCAGGGTGACACTGAAGCTTTCTTT
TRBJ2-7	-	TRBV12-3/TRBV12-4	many	CASSLAGSSYEQYF	TGTGCCAGCAGTTTGGCGGGGAGCTCCTACGAGCAGTACTTC
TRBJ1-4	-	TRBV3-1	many	CASSQGVGSANEKLFF	TGTGCCAGCAGCCAAGGGGTTGGGAGTGCTAATGAAAAACTGTTTTTT
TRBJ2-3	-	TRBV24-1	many	CATRRGLTDTQYF	TGTGCCACCAGGCGGGGCCTCACAGATACGCAGTATTTT
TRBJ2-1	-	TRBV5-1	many	CASSSGIAPFF	TGCGCCAGCAGCTCCGGAATAGCGCCGTTCTTC
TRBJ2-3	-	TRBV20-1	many	CSAKTSGYTGDTQYF	TGCAGTGCTAAAACAAGCGGCTATACCGGAGATACGCAGTATTTT
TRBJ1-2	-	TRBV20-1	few	CSVSGSHHGYTF	TGCAGTGTTTCCGGGTCGCATCATGGCTACACCTTC
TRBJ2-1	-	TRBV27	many	CASSLGGGARFF	TGTGCCAGCAGTCTCGGAGGGGGGGCTAGGTTCTTC
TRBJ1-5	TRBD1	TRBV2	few	CACRTGSFDQPQHF	TGTGCCTGCCGGACAGGGAGCTTCGATCAGCCCCAGCATTTT
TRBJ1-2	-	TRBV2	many	CASRRGLVDGYTF	TGTGCCAGCAGGCGGGGTCTGGTAGATGGCTACACCTTC
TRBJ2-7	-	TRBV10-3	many	CAIGRQGPGEQYF	TGTGCCATCGGGCGGCAGGGGCCTGGCGAGCAGTACTTC
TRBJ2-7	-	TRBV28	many	CASSSPGGERVDYEQYF	TGTGCCAGCAGTTCCCCGGGCGGGGAACGAGTCGACTACGAGCAGTACTTC
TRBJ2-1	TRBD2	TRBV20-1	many	CSARMGGRYEQFF	TGCAGTGCTAGGATGGGCGGGAGATATGAGCAGTTCTTC
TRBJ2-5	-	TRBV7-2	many	CASSLDWGGQETQYF	TGTGCCAGCAGCTTAGACTGGGGAGGTCAAGAGACCCAGTACTTC
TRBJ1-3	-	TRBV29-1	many	CSVIISSGNTIYF	TGCAGCGTTATAATCAGCTCTGGAAACACCATATATTTT
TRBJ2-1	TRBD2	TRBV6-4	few	CASAGLPYNEQFF	TGTGCCAGCGCGGGACTACCCTACAATGAGCAGTTCTTC
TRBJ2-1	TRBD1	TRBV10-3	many	CAISGPPGQGARDEQFF	TGTGCCATCAGTGGCCCCCCGGGACAGGGGGCTCGCGATGAGCAGTTCTTC
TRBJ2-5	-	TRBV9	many	CASSVGMDPREETQYF	TGTGCCAGCAGCGTAGGAATGGACCCTAGGGAGGAGACCCAGTACTTC
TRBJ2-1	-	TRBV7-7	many	CASSSSGGGLGEQFF	TGTGCCAGCAGCTCCTCCGGTGGAGGGTTGGGTGAGCAGTTCTTC
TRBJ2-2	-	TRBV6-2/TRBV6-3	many	CASSYGDNTGELFF	TGTGCCAGCAGTTACGGGGATAACACCGGGGAGCTGTTTTTT
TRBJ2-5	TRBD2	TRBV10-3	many	CAISERAGVETQYF	TGTGCCATCAGTGAACGGGCGGGAGTAGAGACCCAGTACTTC
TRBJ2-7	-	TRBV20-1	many	CSAGLQGYEQYF	TGCAGTGCTGGATTACAGGGATACGAGCAGTACTTC
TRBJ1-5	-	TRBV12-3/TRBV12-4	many	CASSLRDQPQHF	TGTGCCAGCAGTTTAAGAGATCAGCCCCAGCATTTT
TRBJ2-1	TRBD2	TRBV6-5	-	CASRTGRAQSYNEQFF	TGTGCCAGCAGAACCGGGAGGGCCCAGTCCTACAATGAGCAGTTCTTC
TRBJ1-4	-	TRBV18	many	CASSPESEKLFF	TGTGCCAGCTCACCGGAGAGTGAAAAACTGTTTTTT
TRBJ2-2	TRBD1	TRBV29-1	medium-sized	CSARTGNTGELFF	TGCAGCGCCAGGACAGGGAACACCGGGGAGCTGTTTTTT